In this sample, the clone carrying this T cell receptor (beta chain) turned up a few times. Antigen: not known. This record comes from a study of cytomegalovirus exposure and HLA in healthy donors. The V and J ends lost 1 base and 6 bases, in that order; junction bases with no gene match: 8. The CDR3 runs 16 residues. Germline V gene data show CDR1 as MNHNS and CDR2 as SASEGT. PCR used 60 Vbeta primers and 13 Jbeta primers. The protocol was immunoSEQ multiplex PCR, while the TCRdb copy is restricted to in-frame clones and leaves out a portion. The sample gives about 150,000 clones, 65% to 75% of which show up once; roughly 4.7% is in the top ten. The study, taken as a whole, reports: There were over 150 TCR beta chains listed as cytomegalovirus-associated.

Sequencing used PBMCs. This chain connects TRBV6-1 to TRBJ1-5; 8 bases are a match to TRBD1. This sequence originates from a man in his fifties or sixties in good health and CMV-seronegative. The CDR3 here is CASSEGGGQGGQPQHF. The CDR3 nucleotides are TGTGCCAGCAGTGAAGGAGGAGGACAGGGTGGTCAGCCCCAGCATTTT.